This T cell receptor beta chain was obtained from a study of blood T cell repertoires in COVID-19. Study overall: Donors in the United States, Italy and Spain gave samples during acute or convalescent COVID-19. Nucleic acid was either cDNA or gDNA, and it came from T cells, B-cell-depleted T cells, or PBMCs.

As processed by the authors: Amplifying reference gene primers gave estimates of nucleated cell counts. Measured with immunoSEQ multiplex PCR; TCRdb has only the in-frame clones, and not every one. V and J calls and clone size come straight from that table; D and trimming were deduced from the DNA. The repertoire holds approximately 45,000 clones, with more than 85% as singletons. Trimming cost V 4 bases and J 5 bases, with 23 bases left between them. Germline V gene sequence: CDR1 SEHNR, CDR2 FQNEAQ (reference sequence). CDR3 size: 18 residues. The sample was peripheral blood. The chain combines TRBV7-9 with TRBJ1-4; TRBD1 might be the D (6 bases). This sequence was found in a man aged 35-49 years with active COVID-19. CDR3 region: CASSWAGGRLGLNEKLFF. The CDR3, as DNA: TGTGCCAGCAGCTGGGCGGGGGGCCGCTTAGGCTTAAATGAAAAACTGTTTTTT.